Sequencing of this T cell receptor (beta chain) was carried out in a study of early T cells in non-severe SARS-CoV-2 infection. Study information: Investigators sequenced bulk RNA drawn from unsorted whole blood, and chains remained unpaired.

Individual cDNA molecules each received unique molecular identifiers attached to them. TCRdb analysed the 5' RACE reads with MiXCR anew, one entry per CDR3 protein. The table has approximately 48,000 distinct CDR3 sequences, about a tenth seen once. Germline values: CDR1 MDHEN, CDR2 SYDVKM. The CDR3 extends over 13 amino acids. With 2 bases removed from V and 7 bases from J, the gap between germline ends came to 9 bases. The genes are TRBV28 and TRBJ2-1; D not resolved. Specimen: whole blood. The sequence was obtained from an adult who was a healthcare worker with PCR-confirmed SARS-CoV-2 infection or an uninfected control (not recorded which). CDR3 coding DNA: TGTGCCAGCAGTTTAGGTTTCCCAAATGAGCAGTTCTTC. Its translation is CASSLGFPNEQFF.